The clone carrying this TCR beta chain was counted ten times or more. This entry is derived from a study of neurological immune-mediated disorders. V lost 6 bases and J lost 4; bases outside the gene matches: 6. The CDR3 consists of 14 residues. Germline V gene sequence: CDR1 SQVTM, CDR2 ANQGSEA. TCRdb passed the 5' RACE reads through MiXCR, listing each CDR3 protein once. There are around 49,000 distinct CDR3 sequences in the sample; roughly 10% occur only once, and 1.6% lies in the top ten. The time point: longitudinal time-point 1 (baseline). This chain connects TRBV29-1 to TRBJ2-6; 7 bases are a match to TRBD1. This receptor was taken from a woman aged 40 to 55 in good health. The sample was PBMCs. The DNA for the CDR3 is TGCAGCGTGGCGCAGGGGGACGGGGCCAACGTCCTGACTTTC. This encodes CSVAQGDGANVLTF.